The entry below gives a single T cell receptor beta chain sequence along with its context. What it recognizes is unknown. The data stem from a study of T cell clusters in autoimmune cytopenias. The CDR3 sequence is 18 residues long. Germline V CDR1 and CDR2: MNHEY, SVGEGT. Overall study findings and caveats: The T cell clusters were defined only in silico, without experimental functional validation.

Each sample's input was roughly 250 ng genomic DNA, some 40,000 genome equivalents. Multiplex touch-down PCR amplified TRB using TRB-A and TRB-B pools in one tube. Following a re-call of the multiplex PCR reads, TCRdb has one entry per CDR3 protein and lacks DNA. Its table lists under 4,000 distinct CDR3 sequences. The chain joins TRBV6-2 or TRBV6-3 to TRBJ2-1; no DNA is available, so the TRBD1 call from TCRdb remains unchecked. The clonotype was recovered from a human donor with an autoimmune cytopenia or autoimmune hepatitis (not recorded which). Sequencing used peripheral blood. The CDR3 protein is CASASGVWQRGYYNEQFF.